The clone carrying this T cell receptor (beta chain) was detected a few times. This record belongs to a study of early T cells in non-severe SARS-CoV-2 infection. V gave up 6 bases and J gave up 1 base, with 13 bases separating them. This CDR3 has 15 residues. In the library, individual cDNA molecules carried attached unique molecular identifiers. TCRdb re-called the 5' RACE reads through MiXCR, storing one row per CDR3 protein. The profile shows about 59,000 distinct CDR3 sequences, less than 15% of them singletons. The chain employs TRBV12-3 or TRBV12-4 and TRBJ1-5, with D possibly being TRBD1 (5 bases). This clonotype was sampled from an adult who was a healthcare worker with PCR-confirmed SARS-CoV-2 infection or an uninfected control (not recorded which). Sequences were derived from whole blood, sampled at baseline. The CDR3 region is CASSLRGASNQPQHF. The CDR3 coding sequence is TGTGCCAGCAGCCTGCGCGGGGCGAGCAATCAGCCCCAGCATTTT.